A single sample is the source of the 23 T cell receptor beta chains below, sequenced in a study of blood T cell repertoires in COVID-19. Repertoires were generated with immunoSEQ multiplex PCR, while TCRdb's copy carries only in-frame clones and drops some. The sample yields under 400,000 clones, about nine tenths seen once. Input material: peripheral blood. The receptors were sampled from a woman aged 30 to 39 with COVID-19, enrolled during active disease.

The V call is TRBV4-1, the J call TRBJ1-1, with 9 bases matching TRBD1. Germline values: CDR1 MGHRA, CDR2 YSYEKL. Losses at the gene ends were 1 base for V and 3 bases for J; bases not matched to a gene: 3. CDR3 length equals 15 residues. The CDR3, as DNA: TGCGCCAGCAGCCAAGCGGGACAGGGTCACACTGAAGCTTTCTTT. This sequence encodes CASSQAGQGHTEAFF.

The table lists this clone with a count of one. The chain is built from TRBV12-3 or TRBV12-4 and TRBJ2-1, with D unresolved. V was cut by 3 bases and J by 10 bases, with 7 bases left in between. This CDR3 is 11 amino acids long. The CDR3 loop is CASSLRKEQFF. For the CDR3, the DNA is TGTGCCAGCAGTTTGCGGAAAGAGCAGTTCTTC.

The chain couples TRBV2 to TRBJ1-2; 7 positions match TRBD1. The ends lost 7 bases at V and 3 bases at J; junction bases unmatched: 8. The V gene's germline CDR1 is SNHLY and CDR2 FYNNEI. The CDR3 loop spans 14 amino acids. In DNA form, the CDR3 reads TGTGCCAGCACGAAAGGGGGCGCTTACTATGGCTACACCTTC. Translated, it gives CASTKGGAYYGYTF. Variable domain in full (rest from reference TRBV2 and TRBJ1-2): EPEVTQTPSHQVTQMGQEVILRCVPISNHLYFYWYRQILGQKVEFLVSFYNNEISEKSEIFDDQFSVERPDGSNFTLKIRSTKLEDSAMYFCASTKGGAYYGYTFGSGTRLTVV.

The genes are TRBV5-1 and TRBJ1-2; weak D call: TRBD1 (5 bases). V was cut by 4 bases and J by 5 bases, with 18 bases left in between. This CDR3 region has 15 residues. Germline assignment: CDR1 SGHRS and CDR2 YFSETQ. The CDR3: CASSLTGGGSYGYTF. As DNA, the CDR3 is TGCGCCAGCAGCCTGACCGGCGGGGGGAGTTATGGCTACACCTTC. Together with reference TRBV5-1 and TRBJ1-2, the CDR3 gives the full variable domain: KAGVTQTPRYLIKTRGQQVTLSCSPISGHRSVSWYQQTPGQGLQFLFEYFSETQRNKGNFPGRFSGRQFSNSRSEMNVSTLELGDSALYLCASSLTGGGSYGYTFGSGTRLTVV.

The chain combines TRBV29-1 with TRBJ1-5; 10 bases are shared with TRBD1. The CDR3 sequence is 15 residues long. Germline-derived CDR1 and CDR2 are SQVTM and ANQGSEA. The V segment lost 4 bases and the J segment 2 bases; nucleotides outside the gene matches: 5. The CDR3 is CSVGYGTGGNQPQHF. Written as DNA, the CDR3 is TGCAGCGTTGGCTACGGGACAGGGGGCAATCAGCCCCAGCATTTT. The full variable domain, rest sourced from reference TRBV29-1 and TRBJ1-5, is SAVISQKPSRDICQRGTSLTIQCQVDSQVTMMFWYRQQPGQSLTLIATANQGSEATYESGFVIDKFPISRPNLTFSTLTVSNMSPEDSSIYLCSVGYGTGGNQPQHFGDGTRLSIL.

The V and J genes are TRBV27 and TRBJ2-7; a possible D gene is TRBD2 (5 bases). The CDR3 runs to 16 residues. Per the germline V gene, CDR1 is MNHEY and CDR2 is SMNVEV (reference sequence). V was shortened by 0 bases and J by 4 bases, with 16 bases between the two germline ends. CDR3 sequence: CASSLSMAGMGYEQYF. In DNA form, the CDR3 reads TGTGCCAGCAGTTTATCGATGGCGGGCATGGGATACGAGCAGTACTTC.

This clone was detected a few times. The J gene is TRBJ1-5, the V gene TRBV5-8; TRBD1 aligns across 7 bases. The V segment lost 4 bases and the J segment 1 base; nucleotides outside the gene matches: 5. Germline assignment: CDR1 SGHTS and CDR2 YDEGEE. This CDR3 has 15 residues. CDR3 sequence reads: CASSGGTVSNQPQHF. DNA of the CDR3: TGTGCCAGCAGCGGCGGGACAGTCAGCAATCAGCCCCAGCATTTT.

The CDR3 region is CASSSVPGEETQYF. The CDR3 DNA is TGTGCCAGCAGTTCCGTCCCGGGGGAAGAGACCCAGTACTTC. The chain carries TRBV27 and TRBJ2-5, with a weak D call TRBD2 (6 bases). The CDR3 is made up of 14 amino acids. The germline V gene encodes CDR1 MNHEY and CDR2 SMNVEV (reference sequence). Trimming took 4 bases from V and 3 from J, leaving 12 bases between them.

The chain carries TRBV4-1 and TRBJ1-1; 7 nucleotides align to TRBD1. This CDR3 is built from 15 residues. Germline V gives CDR1 MGHRA, CDR2 YSYEKL. The V gene end was trimmed by 1 base and the J gene end by 3 bases; junction bases not matched to a gene: 5. The CDR3 spells CASSQATGAYTEAFF. In DNA form, the CDR3 reads TGCGCCAGCAGCCAAGCTACAGGGGCTTACACTGAAGCTTTCTTT.

CDR3 nucleotide sequence: TGCAGTGCTAGTATGAGCTCCTACGAGCAGTACTTC. This sequence encodes CSASMSSYEQYF. The V gene is TRBV20-1, the J gene TRBJ2-7; D remains ambiguous. The V end lost 3 bases, the J end lost 0 bases, and 6 bases lay between the germline ends. From germline, CDR1 is DFQATT and CDR2 SNEGSKA (reference sequence). The length of the CDR3 is 12 residues.

The chain is built from TRBV12-3 or TRBV12-4 and TRBJ1-3, with no clear D. The V end was cut by 7 bases, the J end by 5 bases, with 12 bases between. The CDR3 covers 13 residues. The CDR3 bases are TGTGCCAGCACGATTGGAGGCCGAAACACCATATATTTT. Translation gives CASTIGGRNTIYF.

As regards this clone: Other DNA sequences in this specimen translate into the identical CDR3. The rearrangement links TRBV3-1 (or the pseudogene TRBV3-2) to TRBJ2-2; unclear D gene. The CDR3 totals 14 residues. Trimming shortened V by 1 base and J by 4 bases, and 7 bases separated the two germline ends. The V gene's germline CDR1 is LGHDT and CDR2 YNNKEL (reference sequence). CDR3 nucleotides: TGTGCCAGCAGCCAAGCCGGCGGCACCGGGGAGCTGTTTTTT. This codes for CASSQAGGTGELFF.

The J gene is TRBJ2-1, the V gene TRBV11-2, with no clear D. This CDR3 has 13 residues. Trimming stripped 2 bases from V and 8 bases from J, with 10 bases between. Germline CDR1 reads SGHAT; CDR2 reads FQNNGV. The CDR3 DNA reads as TGTGCCAGCAGCTTATCCCCCCGGGATGAGCAGTTCTTC. As protein: CASSLSPRDEQFF.

The rearrangement links TRBV5-1 to TRBJ2-1; 7 bases line up with TRBD2. This CDR3 comprises 16 residues. The ends lost 4 bases at V and 2 bases at J; junction bases unmatched: 9. Germline CDR1 reads SGHRS; CDR2 reads YFSETQ. CDR3 region: CASSMGGGIPYNEQFF. The CDR3 region has the DNA TGCGCCAGCAGCATGGGGGGAGGGATCCCCTACAATGAGCAGTTCTTC.

V gene TRBV2 combines with J gene TRBJ2-7; 9 bases align to TRBD2. CDR3 length: 15 amino acids. Trimming took 7 bases from V and 5 from J; bases not matched to a gene: 12. Germline lookup yields CDR1 SNHLY and CDR2 FYNNEI. The CDR3 protein is CASTREAGGFDEQYF. CDR3 sequence (DNA): TGTGCCAGCACCCGGGAGGCGGGAGGGTTCGACGAGCAGTACTTC.

Notes on this clone: The sample contains more than one DNA sequence encoding this CDR3. The chain couples TRBV7-2 to TRBJ2-7, with a possible D match to TRBD2 (5 bases). In germline, CDR1 is SGHTA, CDR2 FQGNSA. The CDR3 length is 16 residues. The V and J ends lost 5 bases and 0 bases respectively, with 17 bases between them. Here the CDR3 reads CASSLRSGGSSYEQYF. In nucleotides, the CDR3 is TGTGCCAGCAGCCTTAGAAGTGGCGGGTCCTCCTACGAGCAGTACTTC. Drawing the rest from reference TRBV7-2 and TRBJ2-7, the complete variable domain is GAGVSQSPSNKVTEKGKDVELRCDPISGHTALYWYRQSLGQGLEFLIYFQGNSAPDKSGLPSDRFSAERTGGSVSTLTIQRTQQEDSAVYLCASSLRSGGSSYEQYFGPGTRLTVT.

The rearrangement uses TRBV5-6 and TRBJ2-7; 7 positions match TRBD1. CDR3 length: 13 residues. V shed 2 bases and J 5 bases; nucleotides not matched to a gene: 4. Germline CDR1 and CDR2: SGHDT and YYEEEE. As DNA, the CDR3 is TGTGCCAGCAGCTTAGATGACAGGGACGAGCAGTACTTC. Translated: CASSLDDRDEQYF.

This clone appeared a single time. This sequence joins TRBV6-4 and TRBJ2-1; 10 bases are a match to TRBD2. The CDR3 sequence is 16 residues long. The ends lost 0 bases at V and 6 bases at J; junction bases unmatched: 5. Germline V gene sequence: CDR1 MRHNA, CDR2 SNTAGT. The CDR3 bases are TGTGCCAGCAGTGACTCGCTAGCGGGAGCTCTCAATGAGCAGTTCTTC. Translating gives CASSDSLAGALNEQFF.

This sequence joins TRBV3-1 (or the pseudogene TRBV3-2) and TRBJ2-1; 7 bases are shared with TRBD2. Trimming took 3 bases from V and 5 from J; bases not matched to a gene: 13. The CDR3 sequence is 17 residues long. The germline gives CDR1 LGHDT, CDR2 YNNKEL (reference sequence). The CDR3, as DNA: TGTGCCAGCAGCCACCCCAAGCGGGGACTTGGAGACAATGAGCAGTTCTTC. Its translation is CASSHPKRGLGDNEQFF.

The rearrangement links TRBV7-9 to TRBJ2-3; perhaps TRBD2 as D (5 bases). Trimming took off 0 bases at V and 5 bases at J, with 6 bases between the two ends. Germline-derived CDR1 and CDR2 are SEHNR and FQNEAQ (reference sequence). This CDR3 has 13 amino acids. CDR3 DNA: TGTGCCAGCAGCTTAGCGGGAGTAGATACGCAGTATTTT. Translation: CASSLAGVDTQYF.

The chain employs TRBV2 and TRBJ1-1; weak D call: TRBD1 (5 bases). This CDR3 has 13 residues. The V gene lost 6 bases and the J gene lost 8 bases, with 16 bases spanning the gap. In germline, CDR1 is SNHLY, CDR2 FYNNEI. The CDR3 loop is CASRGLNQGEAFF. CDR3 DNA sequence: TGTGCCAGCAGGGGGTTAAATCAGGGAGAAGCTTTCTTT.

V is TRBV11-1 and J is TRBJ1-1, with D unclear. The V gene's germline CDR1 is SGHAT and CDR2 FQDESV (reference sequence). CDR3 size: 14 residues. V lost 4 bases to trimming and J lost 7 bases, with 16 bases between them. CDR3 in DNA: TGTGCCAGCAGCTCTGACATGTCCGGTCTTGAAGCTTTCTTT. Translation: CASSSDMSGLEAFF.

The chain uses TRBV30 and TRBJ1-3; D ambiguous. The V gene's germline CDR1 is GTSNPN and CDR2 SVGIG (reference sequence). V was shortened by 5 bases and J by 0 bases, with 14 bases between the two germline ends. There are 15 residues in the CDR3. The CDR3 loop is CAWVSRLNSGNTIYF. The DNA of the CDR3 is TGTGCCTGGGTGTCGCGCCTAAACTCTGGAAACACCATATATTTT.